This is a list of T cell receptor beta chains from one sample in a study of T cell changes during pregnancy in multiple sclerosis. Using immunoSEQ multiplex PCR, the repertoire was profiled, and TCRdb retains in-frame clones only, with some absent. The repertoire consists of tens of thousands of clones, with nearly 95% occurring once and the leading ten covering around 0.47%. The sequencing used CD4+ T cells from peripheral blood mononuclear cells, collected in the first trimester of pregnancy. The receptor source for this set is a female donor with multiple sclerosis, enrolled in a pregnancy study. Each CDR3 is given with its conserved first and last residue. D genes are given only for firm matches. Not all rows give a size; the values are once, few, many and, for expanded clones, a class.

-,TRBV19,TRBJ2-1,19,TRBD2,CASSIERLAGTSSRNEQFF,TGTGCCAGTAGTATAGAGAGACTAGCGGGGACCTCGTCTCGCAATGAGCAGTTCTTC
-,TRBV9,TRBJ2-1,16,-,CASSPGGRGAYNEQFF,TGTGCCAGCAGCCCAGGGGGGCGGGGGGCCTACAATGAGCAGTTCTTC
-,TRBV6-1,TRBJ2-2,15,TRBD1,CASRDRRPNTGELFF,TGTGCCAGCCGGGACAGAAGGCCGAACACCGGGGAGCTGTTTTTT
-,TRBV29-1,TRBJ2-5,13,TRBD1,CSVTGTGGETQYF,TGCAGCGTCACCGGGACAGGGGGAGAGACCCAGTACTTC
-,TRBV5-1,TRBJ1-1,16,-,CASSSTPQAENTEAFF,TGCGCCAGCAGCTCAACGCCCCAGGCCGAGAACACTGAAGCTTTCTTT
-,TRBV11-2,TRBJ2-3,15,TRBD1,CASSSGQVGTDTQYF,TGTGCCAGCAGCTCAGGACAGGTGGGCACAGATACGCAGTATTTT
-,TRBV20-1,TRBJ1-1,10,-,CSALMTEAFF,TGCAGTGCTTTAATGACTGAAGCTTTCTTT
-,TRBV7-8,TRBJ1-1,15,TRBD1,CASSEDRAMNTEAFF,TGTGCCAGCAGCGAAGACAGGGCAATGAACACTGAAGCTTTCTTT
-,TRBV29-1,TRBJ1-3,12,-,CSVRDSGNTIYF,TGCAGCGTCAGGGACTCTGGAAACACCATATATTTT
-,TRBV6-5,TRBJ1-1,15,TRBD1,CASSYSRQGFAEAFF,TGTGCCAGCAGTTACTCGAGACAGGGATTCGCTGAAGCTTTCTTT
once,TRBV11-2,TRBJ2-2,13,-,CASSSGSPGELFF,TGTGCCAGCAGCTCCGGGAGCCCCGGGGAGCTGTTTTTT
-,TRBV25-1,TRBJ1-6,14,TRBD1,CASLPDRVNSPLHF,TGTGCCAGCCTCCCGGACAGGGTTAATTCACCCCTCCACTTT
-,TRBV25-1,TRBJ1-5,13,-,CASSEAGGFLQHF,TGTGCCAGCAGTGAGGCGGGTGGGTTTCTCCAGCATTTT
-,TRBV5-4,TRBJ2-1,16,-,CASSAQNREPNNEQFF,TGTGCCAGCAGCGCACAAAACAGGGAGCCGAACAATGAGCAGTTCTTC
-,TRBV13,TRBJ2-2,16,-,CASSDESTGRTGELFF,TGTGCCAGCTCCGATGAGTCAACGGGGAGGACCGGGGAGCTGTTTTTT
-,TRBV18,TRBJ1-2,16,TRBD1,CASAGDRSEKSYGYTF,TGTGCCAGCGCCGGGGACAGAAGTGAGAAGTCCTATGGCTACACCTTC
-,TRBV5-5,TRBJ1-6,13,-,CASSFRVVSPLHF,TGTGCCAGCAGCTTCAGGGTGGTGTCACCCCTCCACTTT
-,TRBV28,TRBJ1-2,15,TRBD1,CASRPRTGGNYGYTF,TGTGCCAGCAGACCCCGGACAGGGGGGAACTATGGCTACACCTTC
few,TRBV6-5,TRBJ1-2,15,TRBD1,CASSTGTGGLYGYTF,TGTGCCAGCAGTACCGGGACAGGGGGTCTCTATGGCTACACCTTC
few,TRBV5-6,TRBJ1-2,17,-,CASILGGLGGRPYGYTF,TGTGCCAGCATCCTGGGGGGGCTCGGGGGAAGGCCCTATGGCTACACCTTC
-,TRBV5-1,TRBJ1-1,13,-,CASSFSLNTEAFF,TGCGCCAGCAGCTTCTCCTTGAACACTGAAGCTTTCTTT
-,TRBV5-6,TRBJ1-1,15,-,CASSLRAGQYTEAFF,TGTGCCAGCAGCTTGAGGGCAGGGCAATACACTGAAGCTTTCTTT
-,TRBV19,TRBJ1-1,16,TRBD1,CASRSGQGARDTEAFF,TGTGCCAGTAGAAGTGGACAGGGGGCGCGGGACACTGAAGCTTTCTTT
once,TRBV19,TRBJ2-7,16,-,CASSIRQGPSGWEQYF,TGTGCCAGTAGTATTAGGCAGGGGCCCTCCGGGTGGGAGCAGTACTTC
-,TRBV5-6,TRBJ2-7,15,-,CASSRADTQVSPRNF,TGTGCCAGCAGCCGAGCAGACACACAGGTCTCCCCTAGAAACTTC
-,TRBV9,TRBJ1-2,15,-,CASKPDGHESYGYTF,TGTGCCAGCAAGCCAGACGGACATGAATCGTATGGCTACACCTTC
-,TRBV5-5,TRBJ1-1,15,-,CASSLQQGWNTEAFF,TGTGCCAGCAGCCTACAGCAGGGATGGAACACTGAAGCTTTCTTT
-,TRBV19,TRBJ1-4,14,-,CASTSGQGNEKLFF,TGTGCCAGTACCAGCGGCCAAGGGAATGAAAAACTGTTTTTT
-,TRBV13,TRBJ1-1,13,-,CASSLWQNTEAFF,TGTGCCAGCAGCTTATGGCAGAACACTGAAGCTTTCTTT
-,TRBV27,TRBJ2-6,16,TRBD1,CASSGTGRGGANVLTF,TGTGCCAGCAGCGGGACAGGCCGGGGAGGGGCCAACGTCCTGACTTTC
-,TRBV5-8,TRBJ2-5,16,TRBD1,CASSSRQGAPLETQYF,TGTGCCAGCAGCTCAAGACAGGGGGCACCTTTAGAGACCCAGTACTTC
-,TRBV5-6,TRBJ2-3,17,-,CASTRTGIAASTDTQYF,TGTGCCAGCACCCGAACCGGGATAGCGGCTAGCACAGATACGCAGTATTTT
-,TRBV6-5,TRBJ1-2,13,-,CASSPRGKAGYTF,TGTGCCAGCAGTCCTCGGGGGAAGGCGGGCTACACCTTC
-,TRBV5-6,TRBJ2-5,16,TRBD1,CASTLSNGQGGETQYF,TGTGCCAGCACTCTATCAAATGGACAGGGCGGAGAGACCCAGTACTTC
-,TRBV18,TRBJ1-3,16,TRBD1,CASSPETGQSGNTIYF,TGTGCCAGCTCACCAGAAACGGGACAGAGTGGAAACACCATATATTTT
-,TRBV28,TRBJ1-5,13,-,CASNYGGGQPQHF,TGTGCCAGCAACTACGGGGGAGGTCAGCCCCAGCATTTT
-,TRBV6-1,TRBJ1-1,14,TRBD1,CASSPPGQHTEAFF,TGTGCCAGCAGTCCTCCGGGACAGCACACTGAAGCTTTCTTT
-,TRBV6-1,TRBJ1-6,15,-,CASSLQGGSWSPLHF,TGTGCCAGCAGCCTCCAGGGAGGGAGCTGGTCACCCCTCCACTTT
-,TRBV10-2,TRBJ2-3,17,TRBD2,CASSDSSGGVWADTQYF,TGCGCCAGCAGTGATTCTAGCGGGGGTGTTTGGGCAGATACGCAGTATTTT
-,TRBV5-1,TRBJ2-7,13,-,CASSLQQAYEQYF,TGCGCCAGCAGCTTGCAGCAGGCGTACGAGCAGTACTTC
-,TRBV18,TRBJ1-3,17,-,CASSPLPDGGSGNTIYF,TGTGCCAGCTCACCACTTCCCGACGGGGGCTCTGGAAACACCATATATTTT
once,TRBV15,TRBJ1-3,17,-,CATSRDRNRVMGNTIYF,TGTGCCACCAGCAGAGATCGAAACAGGGTCATGGGAAACACCATATATTTT
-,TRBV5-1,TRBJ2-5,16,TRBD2,CASSLLGGGIQETQYF,TGCGCCAGCAGCTTGTTGGGGGGAGGGATTCAAGAGACCCAGTACTTC
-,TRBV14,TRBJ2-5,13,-,CASSQENHWTQYF,TGTGCCAGCAGCCAAGAAAACCACTGGACCCAGTACTTC
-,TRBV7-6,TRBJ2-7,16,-,CASSTWTGRDPYEQYF,TGTGCCAGCAGCACCTGGACAGGGAGGGATCCCTACGAGCAGTACTTC
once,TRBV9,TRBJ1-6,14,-,CASSVKQYNSPLHF,TGTGCCAGCAGCGTAAAACAATATAATTCACCCCTCCACTTT
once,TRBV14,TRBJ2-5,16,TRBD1,CASSQGRDRLLGTQYF,TGTGCCAGCAGCCAAGGAAGGGACAGGCTCCTGGGGACCCAGTACTTC